The 10 T cell receptor beta chains listed next were all sequenced from one sample in a study of CD8 T cells in Susac syndrome. A quantity of about 0.5 to 1 ug RNA underwent reverse transcription using random hexamers. Each CDR3 protein gets one entry after TCRdb re-called the immunoSEQ multiplex PCR reads with MiXCR. The sample shows about 150,000 distinct CDR3 sequences, over 95% of them seen only once. Sequencing input: CD8+ T cells from PBMCs. The receptors were sampled from a human donor with multiple sclerosis.

This chain joins TRBV30 and TRBJ1-3; 9 bases fit TRBD1. There are 15 residues in the CDR3. The V gene's germline CDR1 is GTSNPN and CDR2 SVGIG (reference sequence). The J segment lost 2 bases and the V segment lost 3 bases, leaving 5 bases of the junction unmatched. The CDR3 sequence: CAWSVTGGAGNTIYF. The CDR3 DNA reads as TGTGCCTGGAGCGTGACAGGGGGTGCTGGAAACACCATATATTTT.

DNA of the CDR3: TGTGCCAGCAGTTTACGGCAGGGAAATGGCTACACCTTC. The encoded protein is CASSLRQGNGYTF. The chain has TRBV27 and TRBJ1-2; D is possibly TRBD1 (5 bases). The CDR3 spans 13 residues. Germline V gives CDR1 MNHEY, CDR2 SMNVEV (reference sequence). V was pared by 2 bases and J by 6 bases, with 10 bases between.

The V call is TRBV20-1, the J call TRBJ1-1; D is ambiguous. The length of the CDR3 is 12 residues. V was pared by 6 bases and J by 5 bases, with 13 bases between. From germline, CDR1 is DFQATT and CDR2 SNEGSKA (reference sequence). The CDR3 loop is CSATDGETEAFF. CDR3 DNA sequence: TGCAGTGCAACCGACGGGGAAACTGAAGCTTTCTTT.

This clonotype is a singleton in its sample. The chain has TRBV13 and TRBJ2-7; D possibly uses TRBD1 or TRBD2 (5 bases each). The CDR3 covers 14 residues. Germline assignment: CDR1 PRHDT and CDR2 FYEKMQ (reference sequence). Trimming took off 0 bases at V and 3 bases at J, with 9 bases between the two ends. In nucleotides, the CDR3 is TGTGCCAGCAGCTTAGGTCGGGGCTTCTACGAGCAGTACGTC. This codes for CASSLGRGFYEQYV.

The rearrangement uses TRBV6-5 and TRBJ2-7; no clear D gene. Trimming pared 2 bases from V and 0 bases from J, leaving 8 bases between. The length of the CDR3 is 14 residues. The germline V gene encodes CDR1 MNHEY and CDR2 SVGAGI. The DNA of the CDR3 is TGTGCCAGCAGTTACGGGTTAGGCTCCTACGAGCAGTACTTC. Protein: CASSYGLGSYEQYF.

This clonotype was detected only once. The chain employs TRBV30 and TRBJ2-2; D gene ambiguous. From germline, CDR1 is GTSNPN and CDR2 SVGIG (reference sequence). The V and J ends lost 0 bases and 9 bases respectively, with 8 bases between them. The CDR3 is 12 amino acids. The CDR3, as DNA: TGTGCCTGGAGTGTAACCCCATGGGAGCTGTTTTTT. Residues: CAWSVTPWELFF. The full variable domain, completed using reference TRBV30 and TRBJ2-2, is SQTIHQWPATLVQPVGSPLSLECTVEGTSNPNLYWYRQAAGRGLQLLFYSVGIGQISSEVPQNLSASRPQDRQFILSSKKLLLSDSGFYLCAWSVTPWELFFGEGSRLTVL.

V gene TRBV20-1 combines with J gene TRBJ2-4; 8 nucleotides agree with TRBD1. The V gene's germline CDR1 is DFQATT and CDR2 SNEGSKA (reference sequence). Unmatched junction bases numbered 13, after V lost 6 bases and J lost 6 bases. CDR3 length: 15 amino acids. The CDR3 region has the DNA TGCAGTGCCCACAAGTCGTCCGGACAGGGAAACATTCAGTACTTC. It yields the protein CSAHKSSGQGNIQYF.

The V call is TRBV7-9, the J call TRBJ2-7; D gene ambiguous. The CDR3 has 12 amino acids. Germline CDR1 and CDR2: SEHNR and FQNEAQ (reference sequence). V was trimmed by 5 bases and J by 6 bases, leaving 11 bases between them. In DNA, the CDR3 is TGTGCCAGCAGCCCGCTAGAGGTCGAGCAGTACTTC. Residues: CASSPLEVEQYF. Combining the CDR3 with reference TRBV7-9 and TRBJ2-7 gives the whole variable domain DTGVSQNPRHKITKRGQNVTFRCDPISEHNRLYWYRQTLGQGPEFLTYFQNEAQLEKSRLLSDRFSAERPKGSFSTLEIQRTEQGDSAMYLCASSPLEVEQYFGPGTRLTVT.

This clonotype has just one count. The chain links TRBV6-4 to TRBJ2-2, with D maybe TRBD1 (6 bases). Per germline, CDR1 MRHNA and CDR2 SNTAGT. V was cut by 2 bases and J by 6 bases, with 7 bases left in between. The CDR3 covers 13 residues. The CDR3 bases are TGTGCCAGCAGTGACCGACAGGCCGGGGAGCTGTTTTTT. Encoded protein: CASSDRQAGELFF.

The chain has TRBV5-6 and TRBJ2-1, with 13 bases identical to TRBD2. This CDR3 has 15 amino acids. Germline loops: CDR1 SGHDT, CDR2 YYEEEE. The junction had 5 bases not matched to a gene; V was cut back by 4 bases and J by 7 bases. CDR3 coding DNA: TGTGCCAGCAGCCCGGAACTAGCGGGGGGGAATGAGCAGTTCTTC. Protein: CASSPELAGGNEQFF.